There are a few counts of the clone carrying this T cell receptor (beta chain). The sample originates from a study of chronic HIV infection and antiretroviral therapy. Trimming took 2 bases from V and 3 from J, leaving 5 bases between them. Germline V gives CDR1 MNHNY, CDR2 SVGAGI (reference sequence). The CDR3 is 14 amino acids. TCRdb fed the 5' RACE reads into MiXCR, producing one record per CDR3 protein. The sample carries more than 40,000 distinct CDR3 sequences, about 19% recorded once. This clonotype was sampled from an adult who had HIV and had not received antiretroviral therapy, or was an uninfected healthy control (not recorded which). The sample comprised peripheral blood. The chain employs TRBV6-6 and TRBJ1-6; D remains ambiguous. Here the CDR3 reads CASSYAFYNSPLHF. DNA for the CDR3: TGTGCCAGCAGTTACGCCTTCTATAATTCACCCCTCCACTTT.